Sequencing of this TCR beta chain was carried out in a study of cytomegalovirus exposure and HLA in healthy donors. Regarding the study as a whole: Analyzed later, association rates of TCRs varied across HLA loci, with DRB1 most and HLA-C fewest. When a later analysis was performed, an Asian-associated ancestry cluster reportedly had fewer N-insertions than the approximately 600-donor mean. Reportedly, TCR beta sequences accurately predicted HLA-A and HLA-B alleles in most subjects.

The CDR3 covers 13 residues. Deletions cut 1 base from V and 4 bases from J, with 6 bases between. Germline V CDR1 and CDR2: SGHRS, YFSETQ. The primer mix had 60 Vbeta and 13 Jbeta primers. Measured with immunoSEQ multiplex PCR; TCRdb has only the in-frame clones, and not every one. The repertoire holds approximately 160,000 clones, with 68% as singletons. The sample holds a few counts of this clone. What it recognizes is unknown. Sequencing input: PBMCs. The sequence was collected from a middle-aged woman in good health and CMV-seropositive. The V gene is TRBV5-1, the J gene TRBJ2-1; no clear D. Written as DNA, the CDR3 is TGCGCCAGCAGCTTGCTAGAGTACAATGAGCAGTTCTTC. Encoded protein: CASSLLEYNEQFF.